This T cell receptor (beta chain) is from a study of blood T cell repertoires in COVID-19 (dated by TCRdb to the early 2020s). About the full investigation: The collaborator samples originated in the United States, Italy and Spain and spanned the acute and convalescent phases of COVID-19. Where available, HLA class I and class II types were obtained from metadata supplied by the sample provider rather than from assay-based typing. Samples were obtained from the ongoing ImmuneRACE study (first 160 participants) and from 1,254 subjects provided by 6 global collaborators. The repertoires were released in a freely available public database intended as a resource for research on the immune response to SARS-CoV-2. The sample metadata nearly always contained a de-identified subject ID, COVID-19 status, age in years and sex. The prospective study material was composed of cDNA or gDNA derived from T cells, B-cell-depleted T cells, or PBMCs. The dataset comprised deeply sampled blood TCRbeta repertoires from subjects exposed to, actively infected with, or recovered from COVID-19. Points the paper makes about the study in general: Clinical and demographic metadata were provided uncurated, with the amount varying by source and participant.

TCRbeta CDR3 regions were amplified from genomic DNA by means of the immunoSEQ Assay, a bias-controlled multiplex PCR. The authors' pipeline ran thus. Nucleated cell counts per sample were estimated from amplification of reference gene primers within the assay. To quantify the absolute abundance of each unique TCRbeta CDR3 rearrangement, sequence reads were collapsed and filtered. Productive Simpson clonality was computed per sample as the square root of Simpson's diversity index over productive rearrangements. TCRdb limited this immuneACCESS table to in-frame rearrangements with V and J called. A share of clones is missing; checked studies link under half to unresolved V genes, and the rest is unexplained. V and J calls and clone size are copied from that table; D and trimming were computed from the DNA. This sample comprises 180,000 or so clones, roughly 86% of them detected only once. About 9.6% of the sample is held by the ten biggest clonotypes.

Notes on this clone: This clone's antigen is unknown. Base qualities were left out, and no much larger clone turns up one base away.

Participants in the prospective study were enrolled through a virtual design, were aged roughly 18 to 100 years, and lived in approximately 25 United States geographic areas. In the prospective study, participants were assigned to cohorts based on the clinical history participants reported in a screening survey and a study questionnaire. Recovered participants in ImmuneRACE Cohort 3 were defined by two consecutive negative NP/OP PCR tests, clearance by a healthcare professional, or resolution of symptoms. Mobile phlebotomists in the prospective study collected whole blood, serum and a nasopharyngeal or oropharyngeal swab from every participant. Participants in the prospective study had the option to provide additional blood draws and questionnaires over a roughly two-month period. Before DNA extraction, blood samples from the prospective study were shipped at room temperature or frozen. The germline V gene specifies MDHEN as CDR1 and SYDVKM as CDR2. At the junction V is shortened by 0 bases and J by 2 bases, with 10 bases in between. Including cysteine and phenylalanine, the CDR3 has 15 amino acids. The read is trimmed to its CDR3 DNA, 45 bases read in frame from base 1.

Specimen: PBMCs or T cells enriched from blood (not recorded which). The source is a woman in her 30s who had recovered from COVID-19. The chain is assembled from TRBV28 and TRBJ1-2, with the D gene not confidently named. The CDR3 has the sequence CASSLWYGRNYGYTF. The nucleotide sequence reads as follows: TGTGCCAGCAGTTTATGGTATGGCAGAAACTATGGCTACACCTTC.